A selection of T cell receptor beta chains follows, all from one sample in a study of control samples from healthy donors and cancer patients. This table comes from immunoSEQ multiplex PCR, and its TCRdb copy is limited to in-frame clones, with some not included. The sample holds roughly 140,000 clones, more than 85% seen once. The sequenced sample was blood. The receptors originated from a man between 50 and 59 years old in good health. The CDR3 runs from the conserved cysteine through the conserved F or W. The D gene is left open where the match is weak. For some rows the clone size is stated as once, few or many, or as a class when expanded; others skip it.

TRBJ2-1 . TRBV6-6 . CASSHLYNEQFF TGTGCCAGCAGTCATCTATACAATGAGCAGTTCTTC
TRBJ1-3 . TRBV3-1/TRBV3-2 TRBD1 CASSPPGGGGNTIYF TGTGCCAGCAGCCCTCCAGGGGGCGGAGGAAACACCATATATTTT
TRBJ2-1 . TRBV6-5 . CASSYLNEQFF TGTGCCAGCAGTTACTTGAATGAGCAGTTCTTC
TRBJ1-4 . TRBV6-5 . CASSPGRIPNEKLFF TGTGCCAGCAGTCCCGGACGGATCCCTAATGAAAAACTGTTTTTT
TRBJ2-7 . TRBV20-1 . CSASDRMTRLGYEQYF TGCAGTGCTAGTGACAGAATGACGCGATTAGGGTACGAGCAGTACTTC
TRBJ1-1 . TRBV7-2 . CASSPPPRGNTEAFF TGTGCCAGCAGCCCTCCCCCCCGGGGCAACACTGAAGCTTTCTTT
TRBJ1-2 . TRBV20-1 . CSARGVAGYTF TGCAGTGCTAGGGGCGTTGCTGGCTACACCTTC
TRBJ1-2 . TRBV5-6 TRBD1 CASSLLTGDGYTF TGTGCCAGCAGCTTGCTGACAGGGGATGGCTACACCTTC
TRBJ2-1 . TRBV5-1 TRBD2 CASSLGATSGRRRNEQFF TGCGCCAGCAGCTTGGGGGCCACTAGCGGGAGACGGCGGAATGAGCAGTTCTTC
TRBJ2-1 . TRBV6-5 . CASPAGASSYNEQFF TGTGCCAGTCCCGCCGGGGCGAGCTCCTACAATGAGCAGTTCTTC
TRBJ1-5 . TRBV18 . CASSLDRSNQPQHF TGTGCCAGCTCTCTGGACAGAAGCAATCAGCCCCAGCATTTT
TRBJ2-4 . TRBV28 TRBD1 CASSSRRQGAAKNIQYF TGTGCCAGCAGTTCCCGCCGACAGGGGGCGGCCAAAAACATTCAGTACTTC
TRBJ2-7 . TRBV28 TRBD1 CASSYRSQGQKHYEQYF TGTGCCAGCAGTTACCGCAGCCAGGGACAGAAACACTACGAGCAGTACTTC
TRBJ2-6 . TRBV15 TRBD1 CATSRDFGTGAGANVLTF TGTGCCACCAGCAGAGATTTTGGGACAGGGGCTGGGGCCAACGTCCTGACTTTC
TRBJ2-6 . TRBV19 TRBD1 CASKTGGLSGANVLTF TGTGCCTCAAAGACAGGGGGTTTATCTGGGGCCAACGTCCTGACTTTC
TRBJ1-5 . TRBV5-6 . CASSPWGLGNQPQHF TGTGCCAGCAGCCCTTGGGGGCTGGGCAATCAGCCCCAGCATTTT
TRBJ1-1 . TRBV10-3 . CAIRSGVNTEAFF TGTGCCATCAGATCTGGAGTGAACACTGAAGCTTTCTTT
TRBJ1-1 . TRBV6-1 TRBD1 CASSDPGEGAHTEAFF TGTGCCAGCAGTGACCCCGGGGAGGGGGCGCACACTGAAGCTTTCTTT
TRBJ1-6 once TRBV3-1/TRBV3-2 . CASSQGFAYSYNSPLHF TGTGCCAGCAGCCAAGGGTTCGCGTACTCCTATAATTCACCCCTCCACTTT
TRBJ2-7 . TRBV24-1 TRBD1 CATRAGGQGLSEQYF TGTGCCACCAGGGCTGGGGGACAGGGTCTCTCCGAGCAGTACTTC
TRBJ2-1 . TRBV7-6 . CASSIALGLYNEQFF TGTGCCAGCAGCATCGCTCTAGGTCTCTACAATGAGCAGTTCTTC
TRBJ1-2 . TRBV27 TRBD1 CASSGQGLGGYTF TGTGCCAGCAGTGGACAGGGTTTGGGTGGCTACACCTTC
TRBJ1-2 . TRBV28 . CASSLFSGPYGYTF TGTGCCAGCAGTTTATTTTCAGGCCCCTATGGCTACACCTTC
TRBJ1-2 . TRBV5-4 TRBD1 CASSERQGGYGYTF TGTGCCAGCAGCGAGAGACAGGGCGGCTATGGCTACACCTTC
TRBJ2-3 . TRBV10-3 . CAISVDGADTQYF TGTGCCATCAGTGTCGATGGGGCAGATACGCAGTATTTT
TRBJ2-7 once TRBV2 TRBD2 CASKSWTSGTARTYEQYF TGTGCCAGCAAGTCCTGGACTAGCGGGACTGCCCGGACCTACGAGCAGTACTTC
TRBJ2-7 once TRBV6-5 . CASSLGTEPYEQYF TGTGCCAGCAGTCTCGGGACGGAACCCTACGAGCAGTACTTC
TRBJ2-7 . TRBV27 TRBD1 CASSLGTGVGEQYF TGTGCCAGCAGTCTTGGGACAGGGGTGGGAGAGCAGTACTTC
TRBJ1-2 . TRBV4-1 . CASSQGGRNYGYTF TGCGCCAGCAGCCAAGGGGGTCGTAACTATGGCTACACCTTC
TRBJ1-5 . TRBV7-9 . CASSYPHQPQHF TGTGCCAGCAGCTACCCCCATCAGCCCCAGCATTTT
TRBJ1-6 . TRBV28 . CASSLNPDPDSPLHF TGTGCCAGCAGTTTAAATCCCGACCCCGATTCACCCCTCCACTTT